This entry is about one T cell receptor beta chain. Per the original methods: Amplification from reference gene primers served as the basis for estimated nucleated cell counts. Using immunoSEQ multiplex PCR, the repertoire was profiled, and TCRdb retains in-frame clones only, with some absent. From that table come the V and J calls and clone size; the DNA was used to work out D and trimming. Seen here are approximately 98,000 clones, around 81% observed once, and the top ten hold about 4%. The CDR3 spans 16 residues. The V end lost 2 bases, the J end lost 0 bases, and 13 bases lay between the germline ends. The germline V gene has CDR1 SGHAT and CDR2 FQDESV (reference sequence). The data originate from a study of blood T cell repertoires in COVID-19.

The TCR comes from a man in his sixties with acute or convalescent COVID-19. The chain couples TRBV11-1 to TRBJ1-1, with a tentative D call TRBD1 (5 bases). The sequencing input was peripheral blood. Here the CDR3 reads CASSLQGAGMNTEAFF. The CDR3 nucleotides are TGTGCCAGCAGCTTACAAGGGGCAGGCATGAACACTGAAGCTTTCTTT.